This T cell receptor beta chain was documented in a study of T cell repertoires in cytomegalovirus infection. Study-wide context: In the study, CMV epitopes included recently identified HLA-C-restricted and well-studied HLA-B-restricted ones.

This clonotype was counted between two and nine times. The antigen is undetermined. The germline gives CDR1 SEHNR, CDR2 FQNEAQ (reference sequence). The CDR3 has 14 residues. V dropped 9 bases and J dropped 4; count of bases not matched to a gene: 8. Using its own MiXCR run on the reads, TCRdb lists one record per CDR3 protein. The repertoire holds hundreds of thousands of distinct CDR3 sequences, around 32% seen once, with roughly 12% in the top ten. The sequence was collected from a human donor in good health (CMV status not recorded). Some clones in this sample may be carry-over from other donors' samples. The sample here was cultured CD8+ T cells from PBMCs, taken from culture after CMV antigen stimulation. This chain links TRBV7-9 with TRBJ1-2; 10 bases are shared with TRBD1. CDR3 sequence: CARISGQGGYGYTF. The CDR3 bases are TGTGCCAGGATCAGTGGACAGGGGGGCTATGGCTACACCTTC. The full variable domain, completed using reference TRBV7-9 and TRBJ1-2, is DTGVSQNPRHKITKRGQNVTFRCDPISEHNRLYWYRQTLGQGPEFLTYFQNEAQLEKSRLLSDRFSAERPKGSFSTLEIQRTEQGDSAMYLCARISGQGGYGYTFGSGTRLTVV.